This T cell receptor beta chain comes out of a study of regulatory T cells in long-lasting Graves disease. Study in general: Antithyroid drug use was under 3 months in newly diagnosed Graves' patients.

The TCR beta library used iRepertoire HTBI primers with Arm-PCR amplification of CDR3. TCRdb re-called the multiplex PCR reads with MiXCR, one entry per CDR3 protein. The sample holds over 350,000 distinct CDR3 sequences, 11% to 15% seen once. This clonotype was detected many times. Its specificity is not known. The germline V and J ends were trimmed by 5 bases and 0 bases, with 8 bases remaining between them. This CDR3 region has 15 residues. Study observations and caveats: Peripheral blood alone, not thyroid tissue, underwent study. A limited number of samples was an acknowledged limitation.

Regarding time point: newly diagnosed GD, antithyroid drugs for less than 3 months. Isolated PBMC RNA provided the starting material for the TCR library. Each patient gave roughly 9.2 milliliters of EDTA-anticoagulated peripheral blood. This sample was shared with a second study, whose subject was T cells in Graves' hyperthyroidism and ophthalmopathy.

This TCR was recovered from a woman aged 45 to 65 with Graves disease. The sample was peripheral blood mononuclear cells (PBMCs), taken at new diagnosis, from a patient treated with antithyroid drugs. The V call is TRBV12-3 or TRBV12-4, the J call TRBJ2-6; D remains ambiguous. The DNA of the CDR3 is TGTGCCAGCAGTCAATACACCTCTGGGGCCAACGTCCTGACTTTC. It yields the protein CASSQYTSGANVLTF.